A single T cell receptor (beta chain) is shown here with its context. Antigen specificity is unknown. These donors, healthy bone marrow donors, were studied. Germline trimming cut 0 bases from V and 8 bases from J; bases unmatched to any gene: 9. The CDR3 contains 17 residues. Germline CDR1 LNHDA, CDR2 SQIVND (reference sequence). These data are taken from a study of cytomegalovirus exposure and HLA in healthy donors. The study, taken as a whole, reports: Relative to the roughly 700-donor mean, N-insertions were reportedly fewer in an Asian-associated ancestry cluster in a later analysis.

With 60 Vbeta and 13 Jbeta primers, the PCR was carried out. Sequencing was performed with immunoSEQ multiplex PCR; in TCRdb, only in-frame clones are kept and a portion is missing. The sample lists around 95,000 clones, about 75% occurring once. The sequencing input was PBMCs. This sequence originates from a man aged 25 to 40 in good health and CMV-seropositive. The J gene is TRBJ1-6, the V gene TRBV19; TRBD1 agrees at 8 bases. The DNA of the CDR3 is TGTGCCAGTAGTATAGATTTGCAGGGGGCCGGGTATTCACCCCTCCACTTT. Translation gives CASSIDLQGAGYSPLHF. Looking up the rest from reference TRBV19 and TRBJ1-6 gives the full variable domain: DGGITQSPKYLFRKEGQNVTLSCEQNLNHDAMYWYRQDPGQGLRLIYYSQIVNDFQKGDIAEGYSVSREKKESFPLTVTSAQKNPTAFYLCASSIDLQGAGYSPLHFGNGTRLTVT.